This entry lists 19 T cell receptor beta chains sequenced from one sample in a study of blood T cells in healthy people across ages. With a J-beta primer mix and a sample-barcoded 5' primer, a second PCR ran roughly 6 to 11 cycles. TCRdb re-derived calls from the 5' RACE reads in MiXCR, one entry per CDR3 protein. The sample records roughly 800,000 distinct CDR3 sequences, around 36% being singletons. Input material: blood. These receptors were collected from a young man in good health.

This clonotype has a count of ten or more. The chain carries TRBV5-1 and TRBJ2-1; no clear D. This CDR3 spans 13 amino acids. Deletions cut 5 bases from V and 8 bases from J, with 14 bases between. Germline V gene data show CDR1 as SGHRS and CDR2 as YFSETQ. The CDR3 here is CASRTSHRDEQFF. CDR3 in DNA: TGCGCCAGCAGGACATCCCACCGCGATGAGCAGTTCTTC. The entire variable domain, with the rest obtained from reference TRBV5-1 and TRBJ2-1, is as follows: KAGVTQTPRYLIKTRGQQVTLSCSPISGHRSVSWYQQTPGQGLQFLFEYFSETQRNKGNFPGRFSGRQFSNSRSEMNVSTLELGDSALYLCASRTSHRDEQFFGPGTRLTVL.

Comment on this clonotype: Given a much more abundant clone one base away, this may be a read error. CDR3 coding DNA: TGTGCCAGCAGCTTAGCGACTCCATCCAATGAGCAGTACTTC. Translating gives CASSLATPSNEQYF. V is TRBV7-2 and J is TRBJ2-1, with D uncertain. The end of the DNA aligns better with TRBJ2-7, so the J call may be wrong. Germline values: CDR1 SGHTA, CDR2 FQGNSA. This CDR3 is 14 amino acids long.

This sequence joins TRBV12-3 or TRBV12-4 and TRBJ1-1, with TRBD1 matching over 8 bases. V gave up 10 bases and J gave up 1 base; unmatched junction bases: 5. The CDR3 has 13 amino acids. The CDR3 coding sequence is TGTGCCACCCGGACAGGGCCGAACACTGAAGCTTTCTTT. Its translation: CATRTGPNTEAFF.

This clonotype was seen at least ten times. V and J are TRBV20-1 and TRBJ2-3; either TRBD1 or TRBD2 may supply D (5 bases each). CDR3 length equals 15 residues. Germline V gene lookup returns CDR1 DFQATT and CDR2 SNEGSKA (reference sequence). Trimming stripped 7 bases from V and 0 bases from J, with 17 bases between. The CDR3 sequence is CSVLGPSLSTDTQYF. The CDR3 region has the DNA TGCAGTGTCCTGGGACCCAGTCTCAGCACAGATACGCAGTATTTT.

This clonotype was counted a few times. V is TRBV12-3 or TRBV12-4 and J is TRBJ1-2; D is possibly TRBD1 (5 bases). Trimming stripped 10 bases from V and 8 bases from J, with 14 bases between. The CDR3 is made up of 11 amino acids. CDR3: CATARVTGYTF. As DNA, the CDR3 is TGTGCCACAGCCAGGGTGACCGGCTACACCTTC.

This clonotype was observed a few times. CDR3 DNA sequence: TGCGCCAGCAGCATGACAGGAGACCTTGGCAATCAGCCCCAGCATTTT. Residues: CASSMTGDLGNQPQHF. The chain uses TRBV5-1 and TRBJ1-5, with D possibly matching TRBD1 (6 bases). V lost 4 bases and J lost 2, with 16 bases in between. The germline gives CDR1 SGHRS, CDR2 YFSETQ. The CDR3 extends over 16 amino acids.

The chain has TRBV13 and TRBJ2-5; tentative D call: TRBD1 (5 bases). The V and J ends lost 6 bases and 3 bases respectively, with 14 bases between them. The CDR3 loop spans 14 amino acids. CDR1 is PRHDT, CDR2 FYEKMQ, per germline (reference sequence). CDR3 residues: CASSQGRVEETQYF. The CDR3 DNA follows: TGTGCCAGCAGTCAAGGCAGGGTAGAAGAGACCCAGTACTTC.

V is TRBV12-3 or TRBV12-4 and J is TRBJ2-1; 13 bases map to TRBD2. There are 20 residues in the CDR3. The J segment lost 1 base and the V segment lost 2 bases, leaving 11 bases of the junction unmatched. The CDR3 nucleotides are TGTGCCAGCAGTTTACGGATGGGACTAGCGGGACGGAAATCCTACAATGAGCAGTTCTTC. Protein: CASSLRMGLAGRKSYNEQFF.

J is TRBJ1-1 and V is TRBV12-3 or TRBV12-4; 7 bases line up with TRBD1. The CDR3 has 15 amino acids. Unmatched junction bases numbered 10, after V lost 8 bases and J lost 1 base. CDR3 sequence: CASYPKGTANTEAFF. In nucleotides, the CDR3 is TGTGCCAGCTACCCGAAAGGGACAGCGAACACTGAAGCTTTCTTT.

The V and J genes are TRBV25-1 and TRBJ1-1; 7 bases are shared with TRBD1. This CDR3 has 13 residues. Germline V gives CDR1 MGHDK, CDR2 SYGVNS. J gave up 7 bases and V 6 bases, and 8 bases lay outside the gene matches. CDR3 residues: CASSPLQGVEAFF. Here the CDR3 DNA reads TGTGCCAGCAGCCCACTCCAGGGGGTTGAAGCTTTCTTT.

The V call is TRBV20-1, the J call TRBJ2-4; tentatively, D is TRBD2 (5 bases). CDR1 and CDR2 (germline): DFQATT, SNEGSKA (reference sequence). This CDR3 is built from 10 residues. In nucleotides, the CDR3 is TGCAGGGCGGGTCCCCGCAGCCAGTACTTC. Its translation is CRAGPRSQYF.

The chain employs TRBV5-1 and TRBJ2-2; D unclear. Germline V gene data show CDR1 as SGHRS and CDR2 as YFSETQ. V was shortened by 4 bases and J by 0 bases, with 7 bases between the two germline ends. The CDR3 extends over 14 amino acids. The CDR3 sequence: CASSLLPNTGELFF. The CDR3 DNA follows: TGCGCCAGCAGCCTGTTACCGAACACCGGGGAGCTGTTTTTT. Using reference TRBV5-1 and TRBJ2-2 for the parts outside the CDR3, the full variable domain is KAGVTQTPRYLIKTRGQQVTLSCSPISGHRSVSWYQQTPGQGLQFLFEYFSETQRNKGNFPGRFSGRQFSNSRSEMNVSTLELGDSALYLCASSLLPNTGELFFGEGSRLTVL.

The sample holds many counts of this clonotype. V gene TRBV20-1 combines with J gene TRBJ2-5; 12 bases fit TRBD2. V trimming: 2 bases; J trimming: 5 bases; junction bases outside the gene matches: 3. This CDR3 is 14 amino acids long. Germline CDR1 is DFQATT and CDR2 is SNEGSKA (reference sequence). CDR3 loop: CSARRTSGEETQYF. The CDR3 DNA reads TGCAGTGCTAGAAGGACTAGCGGGGAGGAGACCCAGTACTTC.

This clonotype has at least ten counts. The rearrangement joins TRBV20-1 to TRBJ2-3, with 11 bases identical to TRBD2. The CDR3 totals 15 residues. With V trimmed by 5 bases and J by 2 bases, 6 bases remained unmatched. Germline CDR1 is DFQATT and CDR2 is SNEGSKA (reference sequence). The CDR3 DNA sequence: TGCAGTGCTGCACTAGCGGGGGTAATCACAGATACGCAGTATTTT. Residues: CSAALAGVITDTQYF.

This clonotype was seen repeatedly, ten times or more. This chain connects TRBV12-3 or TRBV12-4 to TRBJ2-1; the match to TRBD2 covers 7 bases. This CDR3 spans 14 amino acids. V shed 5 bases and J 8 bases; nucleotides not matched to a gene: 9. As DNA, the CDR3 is TGTGCCAGCAGTCCTCGGACTAGAGGCGATGAGCAGTTCTTC. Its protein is CASSPRTRGDEQFF.

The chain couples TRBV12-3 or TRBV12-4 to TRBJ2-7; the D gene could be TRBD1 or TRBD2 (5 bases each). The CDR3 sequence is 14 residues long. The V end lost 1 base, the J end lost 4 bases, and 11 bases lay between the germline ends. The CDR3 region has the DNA TGTGCCAGCAGTTTAGAGATGGGGGAGTACGAGCAGTACTTC. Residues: CASSLEMGEYEQYF.

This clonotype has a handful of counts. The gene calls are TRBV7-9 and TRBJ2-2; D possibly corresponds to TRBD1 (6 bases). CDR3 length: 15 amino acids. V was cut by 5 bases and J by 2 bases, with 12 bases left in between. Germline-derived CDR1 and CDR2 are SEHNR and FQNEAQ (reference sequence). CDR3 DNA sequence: TGTGCCAGCAGCCCGGACAGAAGAAACACCGGGGAGCTGTTTTTT. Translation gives CASSPDRRNTGELFF.

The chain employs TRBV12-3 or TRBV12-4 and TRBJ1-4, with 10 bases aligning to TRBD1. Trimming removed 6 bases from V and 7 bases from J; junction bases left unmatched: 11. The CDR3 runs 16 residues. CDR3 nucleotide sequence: TGTGCCAGCAGCGATTTCCGACAGGGGGCGCTTGAAAAACTGTTTTTT. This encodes CASSDFRQGALEKLFF.

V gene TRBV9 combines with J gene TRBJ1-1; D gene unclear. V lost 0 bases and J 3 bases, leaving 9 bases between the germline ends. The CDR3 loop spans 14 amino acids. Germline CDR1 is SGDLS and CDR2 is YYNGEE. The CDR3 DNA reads TGTGCCAGCAGCGTAGTTACCTCCTACACTGAAGCTTTCTTT. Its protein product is CASSVVTSYTEAFF.